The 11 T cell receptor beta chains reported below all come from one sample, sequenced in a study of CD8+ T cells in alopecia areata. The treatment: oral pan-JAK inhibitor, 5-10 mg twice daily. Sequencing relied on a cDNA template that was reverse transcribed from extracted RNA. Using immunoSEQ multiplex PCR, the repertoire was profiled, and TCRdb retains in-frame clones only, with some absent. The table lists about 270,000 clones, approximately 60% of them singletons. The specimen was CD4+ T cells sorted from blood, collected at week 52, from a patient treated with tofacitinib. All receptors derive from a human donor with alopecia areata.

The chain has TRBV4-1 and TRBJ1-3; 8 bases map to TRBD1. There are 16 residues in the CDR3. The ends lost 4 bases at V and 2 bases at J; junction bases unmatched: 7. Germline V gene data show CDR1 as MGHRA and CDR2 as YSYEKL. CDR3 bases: TGCGCCAGCAGCCGGGCGGACAGGGTAGCTGGAAACACCATATATTTT. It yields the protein CASSRADRVAGNTIYF.

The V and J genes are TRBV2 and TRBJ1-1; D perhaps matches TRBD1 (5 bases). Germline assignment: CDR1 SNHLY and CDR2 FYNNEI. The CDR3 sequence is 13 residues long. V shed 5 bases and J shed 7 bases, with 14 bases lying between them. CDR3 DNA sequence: TGTGCCAGCAGTACGGACACTTTAATTGAAGCTTTCTTT. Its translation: CASSTDTLIEAFF.

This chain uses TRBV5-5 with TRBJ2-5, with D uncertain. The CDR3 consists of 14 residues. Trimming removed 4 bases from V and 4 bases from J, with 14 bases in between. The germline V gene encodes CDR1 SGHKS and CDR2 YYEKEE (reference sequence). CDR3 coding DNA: TGTGCCAGCAGCCCGGGCGCCTTTGGAGAGACCCAGTACTTC. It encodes CASSPGAFGETQYF.

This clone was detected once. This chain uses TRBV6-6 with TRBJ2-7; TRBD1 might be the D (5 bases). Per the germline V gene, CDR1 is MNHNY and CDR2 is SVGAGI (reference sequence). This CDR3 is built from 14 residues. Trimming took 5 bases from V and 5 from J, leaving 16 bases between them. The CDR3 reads CASSRQGMRNEQYF. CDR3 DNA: TGTGCCAGCAGTAGGCAGGGAATGAGGAACGAGCAGTACTTC.

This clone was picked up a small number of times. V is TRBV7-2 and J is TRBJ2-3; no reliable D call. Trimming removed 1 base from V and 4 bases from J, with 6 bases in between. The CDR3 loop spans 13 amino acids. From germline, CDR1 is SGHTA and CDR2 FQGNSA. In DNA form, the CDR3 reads TGTGCCAGCAGCTTAGAACCATCAGATACGCAGTATTTT. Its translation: CASSLEPSDTQYF.

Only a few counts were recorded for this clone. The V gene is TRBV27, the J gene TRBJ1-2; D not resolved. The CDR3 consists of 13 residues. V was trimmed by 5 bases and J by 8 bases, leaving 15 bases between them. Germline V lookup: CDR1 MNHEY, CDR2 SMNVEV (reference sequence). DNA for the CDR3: TGTGCCAGCAGTCCGAGAGCCGGACTCGGCTACACCTTC. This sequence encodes CASSPRAGLGYTF.

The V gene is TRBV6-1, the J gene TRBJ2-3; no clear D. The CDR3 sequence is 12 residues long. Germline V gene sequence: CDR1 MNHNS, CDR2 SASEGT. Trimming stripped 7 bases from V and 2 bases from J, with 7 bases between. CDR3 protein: CASTPPTDTQYF. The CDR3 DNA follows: TGTGCCAGCACCCCCCCCACAGATACGCAGTATTTT.

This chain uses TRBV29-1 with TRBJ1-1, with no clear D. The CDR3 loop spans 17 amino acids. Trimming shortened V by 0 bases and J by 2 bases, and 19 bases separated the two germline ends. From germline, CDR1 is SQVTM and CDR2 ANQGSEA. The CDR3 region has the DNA TGCAGCGTTGAAGAGTACCCCCTCCGGAGGACCAACACTGAAGCTTTCTTT. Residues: CSVEEYPLRRTNTEAFF.

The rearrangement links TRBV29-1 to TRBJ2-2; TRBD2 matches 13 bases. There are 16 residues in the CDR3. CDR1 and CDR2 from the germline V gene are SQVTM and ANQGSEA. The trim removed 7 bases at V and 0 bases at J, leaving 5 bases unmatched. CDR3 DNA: TGCAGCGCCAGACTAGCGGGGGGCGCGAACACCGGGGAGCTGTTTTTT. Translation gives CSARLAGGANTGELFF.

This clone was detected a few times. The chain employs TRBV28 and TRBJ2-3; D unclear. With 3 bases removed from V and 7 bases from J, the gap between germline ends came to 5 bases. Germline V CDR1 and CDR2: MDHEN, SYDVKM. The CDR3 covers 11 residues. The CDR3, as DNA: TGTGCCAGCAGTTTGGGGAATACGCAGTATTTT. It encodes CASSLGNTQYF.

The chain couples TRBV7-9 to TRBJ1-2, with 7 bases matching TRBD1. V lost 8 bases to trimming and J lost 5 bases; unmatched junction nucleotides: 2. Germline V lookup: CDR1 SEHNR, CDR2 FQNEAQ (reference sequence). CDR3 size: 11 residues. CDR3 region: CASGDRYGYTF. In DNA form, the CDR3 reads TGTGCCAGCGGGGACAGATATGGCTACACCTTC.